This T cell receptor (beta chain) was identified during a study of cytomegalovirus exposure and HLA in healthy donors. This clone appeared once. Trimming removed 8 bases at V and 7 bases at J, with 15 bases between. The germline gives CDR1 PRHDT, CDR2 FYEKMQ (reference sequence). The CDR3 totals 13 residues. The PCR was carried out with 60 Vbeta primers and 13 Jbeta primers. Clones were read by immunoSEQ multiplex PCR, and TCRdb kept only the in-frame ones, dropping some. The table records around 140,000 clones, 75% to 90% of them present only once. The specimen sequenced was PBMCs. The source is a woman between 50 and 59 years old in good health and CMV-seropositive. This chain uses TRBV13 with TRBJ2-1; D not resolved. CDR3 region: CASHQESTNEQFF. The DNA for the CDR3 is TGTGCCAGCCACCAAGAAAGTACAAATGAGCAGTTCTTC.